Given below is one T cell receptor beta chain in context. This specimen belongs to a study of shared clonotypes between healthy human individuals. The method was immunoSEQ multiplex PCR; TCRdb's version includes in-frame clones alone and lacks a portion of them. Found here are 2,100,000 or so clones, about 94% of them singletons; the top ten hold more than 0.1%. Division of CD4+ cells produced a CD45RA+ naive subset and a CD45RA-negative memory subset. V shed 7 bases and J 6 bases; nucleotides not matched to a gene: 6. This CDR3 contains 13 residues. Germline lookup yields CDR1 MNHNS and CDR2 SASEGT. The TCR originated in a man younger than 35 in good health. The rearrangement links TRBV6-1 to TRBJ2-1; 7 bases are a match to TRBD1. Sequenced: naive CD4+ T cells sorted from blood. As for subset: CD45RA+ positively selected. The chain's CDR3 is CASNGDRSNEQFF. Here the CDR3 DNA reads TGTGCCAGCAATGGGGACAGATCCAATGAGCAGTTCTTC.